These 14 T cell receptor beta chains originate from one sample sequenced in a study of T cells after yellow fever vaccination. Each CDR3 protein gets one entry after TCRdb re-called the 5' RACE reads with MiXCR. The sample lists fewer than 450,000 distinct CDR3 sequences; approximately 4.2% were seen once. This specimen consisted of PBMCs, obtained 5 days after the yellow fever booster vaccination. The receptors originated from a man between 18 and 29 years old who received the YFV17D yellow fever vaccine.

This chain joins TRBV10-3 and TRBJ2-2; possible D gene TRBD1, 5 bases. The CDR3 totals 12 residues. Trimming removed 7 bases at V and 6 bases at J, with 9 bases between. Germline-derived CDR1 and CDR2 are ENHRY and SYGVKD. The CDR3 nucleotides read TGTGCCATCACCCCAGGGTCCGGGGAGCTGTTTTTT. Protein product: CAITPGSGELFF.

This clonotype was seen many times. The chain couples TRBV6-6 to TRBJ2-7, with 11 nucleotides matching TRBD1. This CDR3 is built from 14 residues. With V trimmed by 6 bases and J by 2 bases, 3 bases remained unmatched. The germline V gene encodes CDR1 MNHNY and CDR2 SVGAGI (reference sequence). This CDR3 reads CASSWDRGAYEQYV. Here the CDR3 DNA reads TGTGCCAGCAGCTGGGACAGGGGGGCCTACGAGCAGTACGTC.

This clonotype was detected many times. As DNA, the CDR3 is TGCGCCAGCAGCCAGGACAGTCCCTCTGGGGCCAACGTCCTGACTTTC. It yields the protein CASSQDSPSGANVLTF. The J gene is TRBJ2-6, the V gene TRBV4-3, with D perhaps matching TRBD1 (6 bases). The CDR3 contains 16 residues. V was shortened by 3 bases and J by 0 bases, with 9 bases between the two germline ends. Per the germline V gene, CDR1 is LGHNA and CDR2 is YSLEER.

This chain links TRBV12-3 or TRBV12-4 with TRBJ1-1; TRBD1 matches at 8 bases. V dropped 8 bases and J dropped 6; count of bases not matched to a gene: 5. There are 12 residues in the CDR3. CDR3 sequence reads: CASGQGLAEAFF. The CDR3 DNA reads as TGTGCCAGCGGACAGGGTCTTGCTGAAGCTTTCTTT.

The chain links TRBV5-1 to TRBJ1-6; 11 positions agree with TRBD1. V lost 3 bases and J lost 4; bases outside the gene matches: 3. The CDR3 loop spans 16 amino acids. Germline loops: CDR1 SGHRS, CDR2 YFSETQ. Written as DNA, the CDR3 is TGCGCCAGCAGCTCCGGGACAGGGGGATATAATTCACCCCTCCACTTT. This encodes CASSSGTGGYNSPLHF.

This clonotype was detected a few times. The chain links TRBV7-9 to TRBJ2-7, with D perhaps matching TRBD2 (7 bases). The germline CDR1 and CDR2 sequences are SEHNR and FQNEAQ (reference sequence). Trimming shortened V by 6 bases and J by 5 bases, and 20 bases separated the two germline ends. The CDR3 runs to 15 residues. CDR3 sequence (DNA): TGTGCCAGCAGTCCGAGGGGGACTAAGGAGGACGAGCAGTACTTC. Translated, it gives CASSPRGTKEDEQYF.

This clonotype was counted between two and nine times. This rearrangement joins TRBV7-9 to TRBJ2-5; D may match TRBD1 or TRBD2 (5 bases each). There are 14 residues in the CDR3. Germline V gene data show CDR1 as SEHNR and CDR2 as FQNEAQ (reference sequence). The germline V and J ends were trimmed by 4 bases and 4 bases, with 13 bases remaining between them. In DNA, the CDR3 is TGTGCCAGCAGCTGGGTGGGGACCGGAGAGACCCAGTACTTC. This translates into CASSWVGTGETQYF. Full variable domain (outside the CDR3, taken from reference TRBV7-9 and TRBJ2-5): DTGVSQNPRHKITKRGQNVTFRCDPISEHNRLYWYRQTLGQGPEFLTYFQNEAQLEKSRLLSDRFSAERPKGSFSTLEIQRTEQGDSAMYLCASSWVGTGETQYFGPGTRLLVL.

V and J are TRBV9 and TRBJ2-5, with unresolved D. V shed 2 bases and J shed 2 bases, with 7 bases lying between them. The CDR3 length is 13 residues. The germline CDR1 and CDR2 sequences are SGDLS and YYNGEE. DNA for the CDR3: TGTGCCAGCAGCGTCGTACCTCAAGAGACCCAGTACTTC. Protein: CASSVVPQETQYF.

The J gene is TRBJ1-1, the V gene TRBV7-2; D perhaps matches TRBD1 (5 bases). This CDR3 spans 13 amino acids. The germline V gene encodes CDR1 SGHTA and CDR2 FQGNSA. Trimming cost V 5 bases and J 5 bases, with 12 bases left between them. CDR3 amino acids: CASSENGGTEAFF. The CDR3 DNA reads as TGTGCCAGCAGCGAGAATGGGGGGACTGAAGCTTTCTTT.

This clonotype has ten or more counts. An end of the junction differs from the germline gene, which may be a read error. The chain couples TRBV12-3 or TRBV12-4 to TRBJ1-3, with 8 positions matching TRBD1. The CDR3 spans 14 residues. For the CDR3, the DNA is TGTGCCAGCACTTTACAGGGGGCTGGAAACACCATATATTTT. This codes for CASTLQGAGNTIYF.

The rearrangement links TRBV27 to TRBJ2-5; 11 nucleotides agree with TRBD1. V shed 4 bases and J 5 bases; nucleotides not matched to a gene: 6. CDR3 size: 15 residues. Germline assignment: CDR1 MNHEY and CDR2 SMNVEV (reference sequence). In nucleotides, the CDR3 is TGTGCCAGCAGTTCCTGGACAGGGGGCAGGGAGACCCAGTACTTC. Protein product: CASSSWTGGRETQYF.

This clonotype appeared a few times. The V and J genes are TRBV7-6 and TRBJ1-4; no clear D. Germline CDR1 is SGHVS and CDR2 is FNYEAQ. Trimming stripped 0 bases from V and 5 bases from J, with 13 bases between. This CDR3 spans 16 amino acids. DNA for the CDR3: TGTGCCAGCAGCTTAGCCGTGCGGCGGGGAAATGAAAAACTGTTTTTT. Translation: CASSLAVRRGNEKLFF. Looking up the rest from reference TRBV7-6 and TRBJ1-4 gives the full variable domain: GAGVSQSPRYKVTKRGQDVALRCDPISGHVSLYWYRQALGQGPEFLTYFNYEAQQDKSGLPNDRFSAERPEGSISTLTIQRTEQRDSAMYRCASSLAVRRGNEKLFFGSGTQLSVL.

This clonotype has a count of ten or more. One end of the junction varies from germline; a read error may be responsible. The chain is built from TRBV28 and TRBJ2-7; TRBD2 agrees at 10 bases. This CDR3 has 11 residues. Looked up from germline, CDR1 is MDHEN and CDR2 is SYDVKM. This CDR3 is CASSSGLAPLF. CDR3 sequence (DNA): TGTGCCAGCAGTTCGGGACTAGCGCCGCTCTTC.

In this sample, this clonotype turned up many times. V and J are TRBV7-3 and TRBJ2-2; 9 bases agree with TRBD2. The CDR3 spans 15 residues. The germline V gene encodes CDR1 SGHTA and CDR2 FQGTGA. The V gene end was trimmed by 1 base and the J gene end by 5 bases; junction bases not matched to a gene: 2. CDR3 nucleotides: TGTGCCAGCAGCTTAAAGCTAGCGGGGACCGGGGAGCTGTTTTTT. It encodes CASSLKLAGTGELFF. The whole variable domain, remainder taken from reference TRBV7-3 and TRBJ2-2, is GAGVSQTPSNKVTEKGKYVELRCDPISGHTALYWYRQSLGQGPEFLIYFQGTGAADDSGLPNDRFFAVRPEGSVSTLKIQRTERGDSAVYLCASSLKLAGTGELFFGEGSRLTVL.